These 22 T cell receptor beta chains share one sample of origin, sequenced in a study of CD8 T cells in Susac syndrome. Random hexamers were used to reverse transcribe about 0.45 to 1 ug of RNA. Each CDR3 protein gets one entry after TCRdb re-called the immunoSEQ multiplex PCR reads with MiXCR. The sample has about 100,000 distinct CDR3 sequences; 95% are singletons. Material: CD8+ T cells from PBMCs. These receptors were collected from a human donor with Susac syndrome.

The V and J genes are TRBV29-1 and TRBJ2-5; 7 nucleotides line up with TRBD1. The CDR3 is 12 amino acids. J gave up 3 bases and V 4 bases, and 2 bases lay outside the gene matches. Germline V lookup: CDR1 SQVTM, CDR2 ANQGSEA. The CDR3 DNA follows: TGCAGCGTTGGACAGGGAAAAGAGACCCAGTACTTC. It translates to CSVGQGKETQYF.

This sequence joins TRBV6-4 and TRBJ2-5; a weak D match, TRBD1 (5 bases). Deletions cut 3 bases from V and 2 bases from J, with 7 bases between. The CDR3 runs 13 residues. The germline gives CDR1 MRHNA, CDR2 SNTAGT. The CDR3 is CASSEGAQETQYF. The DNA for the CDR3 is TGTGCCAGCAGTGAAGGGGCGCAAGAGACCCAGTACTTC.

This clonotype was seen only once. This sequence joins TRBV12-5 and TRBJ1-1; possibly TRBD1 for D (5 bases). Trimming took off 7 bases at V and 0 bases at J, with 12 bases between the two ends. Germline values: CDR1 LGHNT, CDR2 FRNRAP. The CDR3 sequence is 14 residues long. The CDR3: CASVPGGVNTEAFF. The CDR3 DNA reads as TGTGCTAGTGTTCCCGGGGGGGTGAACACTGAAGCTTTCTTT.

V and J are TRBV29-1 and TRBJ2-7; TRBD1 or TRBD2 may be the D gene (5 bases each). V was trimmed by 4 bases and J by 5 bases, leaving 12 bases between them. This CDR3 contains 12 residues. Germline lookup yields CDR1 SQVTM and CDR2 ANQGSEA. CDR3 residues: CSVGDQRNEQYF. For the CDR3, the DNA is TGCAGCGTTGGGGACCAGAGGAACGAGCAGTACTTC.

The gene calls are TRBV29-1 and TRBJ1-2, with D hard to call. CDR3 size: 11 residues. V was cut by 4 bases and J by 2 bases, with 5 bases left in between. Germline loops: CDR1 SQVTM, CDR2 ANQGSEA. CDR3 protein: CSVAVNYGYTF. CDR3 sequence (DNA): TGCAGCGTTGCTGTAAACTATGGCTACACCTTC.

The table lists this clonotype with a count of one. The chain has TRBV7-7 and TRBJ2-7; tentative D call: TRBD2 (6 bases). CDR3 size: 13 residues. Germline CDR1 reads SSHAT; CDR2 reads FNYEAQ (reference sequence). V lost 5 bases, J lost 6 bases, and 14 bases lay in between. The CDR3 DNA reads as TGTGCCAGCAGCGGGACTTTGGGCAGCGAGCAGTACTTC. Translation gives CASSGTLGSEQYF.

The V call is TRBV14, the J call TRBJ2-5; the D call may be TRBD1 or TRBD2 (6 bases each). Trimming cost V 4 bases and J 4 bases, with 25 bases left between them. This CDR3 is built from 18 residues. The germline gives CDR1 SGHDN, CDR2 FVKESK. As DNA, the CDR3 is TGTGCCAGCAGCCGAGAACTAGCTTTCGGGGGCCTTCGAGAGACCCAGTACTTC. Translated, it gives CASSRELAFGGLRETQYF.

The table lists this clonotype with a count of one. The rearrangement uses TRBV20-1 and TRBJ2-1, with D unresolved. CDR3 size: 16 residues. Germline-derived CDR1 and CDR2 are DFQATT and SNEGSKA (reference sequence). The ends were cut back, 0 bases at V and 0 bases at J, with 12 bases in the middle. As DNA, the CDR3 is TGCAGTGCTAGAGATGGTCGGGTAAGCTCCTACAATGAGCAGTTCTTC. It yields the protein CSARDGRVSSYNEQFF.

CDR3 nucleotides: TGTGCCAGCAGTTACTCGTCGGGCCAGGGAAGTACCGGGGAGCTGTTTTTT. Protein sequence: CASSYSSGQGSTGELFF. This chain connects TRBV6-5 to TRBJ2-2; perhaps TRBD1 as D (5 bases). CDR1 and CDR2 (germline): MNHEY, SVGAGI. The length of the CDR3 is 17 residues. The germline V and J ends were trimmed by 0 bases and 5 bases, with 16 bases remaining between them.

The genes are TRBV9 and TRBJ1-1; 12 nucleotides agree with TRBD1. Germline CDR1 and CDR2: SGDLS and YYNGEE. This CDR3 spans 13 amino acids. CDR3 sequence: CASAGTGGNEAFF. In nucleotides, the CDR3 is TGTGCTAGTGCCGGGACAGGGGGCAATGAAGCTTTCTTT.

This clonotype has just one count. The CDR3 DNA is TGCAGCGTTGAAACTCCTGGAAACACCATATATTTT. It specifies CSVETPGNTIYF. The chain links TRBV29-1 to TRBJ1-3; D uncertain. CDR1 is SQVTM, CDR2 ANQGSEA, per germline. The CDR3 length is 12 residues. V was pared by 2 bases and J by 2 bases, with 4 bases between. The full variable domain, with the rest looked up from reference TRBV29-1 and TRBJ1-3, is SAVISQKPSRDICQRGTSLTIQCQVDSQVTMMFWYRQQPGQSLTLIATANQGSEATYESGFVIDKFPISRPNLTFSTLTVSNMSPEDSSIYLCSVETPGNTIYFGEGSWLTVV.

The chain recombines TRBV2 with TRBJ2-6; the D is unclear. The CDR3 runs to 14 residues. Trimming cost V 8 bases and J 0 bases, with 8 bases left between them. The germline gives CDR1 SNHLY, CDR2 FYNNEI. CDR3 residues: CASSPSSGANVLTF. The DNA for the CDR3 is TGTGCCAGCTCTCCTTCCTCTGGGGCCAACGTCCTGACTTTC.

The CDR3 nucleotides read TGTGCCAGCAGTTCTCGATTCTATGGCTACACCTTC. Encoded protein: CASSSRFYGYTF. The chain couples TRBV28 to TRBJ1-2; D is unclear. The length of the CDR3 is 12 residues. V was pared by 4 bases and J by 4 bases, with 7 bases between. Per the germline V gene, CDR1 is MDHEN and CDR2 is SYDVKM.

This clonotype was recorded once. CDR3 region: CSVEALATGETQYF. The CDR3 DNA follows: TGCAGCGTTGAGGCTCTAGCGACGGGGGAGACCCAGTACTTC. The chain has TRBV29-1 and TRBJ2-5; D perhaps matches TRBD2 (6 bases). The CDR3 runs to 14 residues. Germline CDR1 is SQVTM and CDR2 is ANQGSEA. Trimming pared 3 bases from V and 5 bases from J, leaving 16 bases between.

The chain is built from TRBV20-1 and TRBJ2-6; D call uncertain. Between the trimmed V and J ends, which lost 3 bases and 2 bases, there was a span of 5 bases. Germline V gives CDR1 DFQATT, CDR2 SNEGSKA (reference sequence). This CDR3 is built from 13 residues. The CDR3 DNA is TGCAGTGCTAGGGATACTGGGGCCAACGTCCTGACTTTC. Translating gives CSARDTGANVLTF.

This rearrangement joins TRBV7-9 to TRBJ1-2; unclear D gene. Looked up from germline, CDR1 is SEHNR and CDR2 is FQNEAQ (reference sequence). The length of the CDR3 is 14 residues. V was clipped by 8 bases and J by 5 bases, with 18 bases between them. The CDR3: CASQNTAPGYGYTF. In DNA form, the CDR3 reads TGTGCCAGCCAAAACACCGCTCCTGGGTATGGCTACACCTTC.

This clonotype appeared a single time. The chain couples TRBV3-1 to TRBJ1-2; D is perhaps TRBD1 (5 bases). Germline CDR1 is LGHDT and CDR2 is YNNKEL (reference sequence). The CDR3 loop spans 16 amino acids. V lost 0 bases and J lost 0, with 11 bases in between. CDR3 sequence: CASSQDRGPTNYGYTF. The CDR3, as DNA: TGTGCCAGCAGCCAAGATCGGGGACCCACTAACTATGGCTACACCTTC.

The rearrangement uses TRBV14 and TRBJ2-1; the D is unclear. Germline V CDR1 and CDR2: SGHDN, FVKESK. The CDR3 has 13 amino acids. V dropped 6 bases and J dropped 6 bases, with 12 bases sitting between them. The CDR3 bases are TGTGCCAGCAGTAAGGCTCTCACCAATGAGCAGTTCTTC. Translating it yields CASSKALTNEQFF. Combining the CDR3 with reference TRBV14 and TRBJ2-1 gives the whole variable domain EAGVTQFPSHSVIEKGQTVTLRCDPISGHDNLYWYRRVMGKEIKFLLHFVKESKQDESGMPNNRFLAERTGGTYSTLKVQPAELEDSGVYFCASSKALTNEQFFGPGTRLTVL.

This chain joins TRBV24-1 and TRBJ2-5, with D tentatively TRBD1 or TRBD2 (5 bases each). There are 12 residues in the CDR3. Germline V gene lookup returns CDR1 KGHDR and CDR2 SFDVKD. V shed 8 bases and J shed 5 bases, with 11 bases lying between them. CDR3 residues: CATKGETETQYF. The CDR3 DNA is TGTGCCACCAAAGGGGAGACGGAGACCCAGTACTTC.

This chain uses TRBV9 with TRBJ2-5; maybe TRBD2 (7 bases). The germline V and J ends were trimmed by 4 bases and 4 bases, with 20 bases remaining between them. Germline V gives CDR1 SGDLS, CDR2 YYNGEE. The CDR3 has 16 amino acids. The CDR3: CASSPRDGGPPETQYF. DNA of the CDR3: TGTGCCAGCAGCCCCAGGGACGGGGGGCCCCCAGAGACCCAGTACTTC.

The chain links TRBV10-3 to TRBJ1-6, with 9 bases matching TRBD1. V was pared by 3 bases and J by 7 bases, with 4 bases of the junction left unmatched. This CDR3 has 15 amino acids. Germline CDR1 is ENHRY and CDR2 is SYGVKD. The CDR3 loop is CAISESGTGNSPLHF. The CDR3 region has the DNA TGTGCCATCAGTGAAAGTGGGACAGGGAATTCACCCCTCCACTTT.

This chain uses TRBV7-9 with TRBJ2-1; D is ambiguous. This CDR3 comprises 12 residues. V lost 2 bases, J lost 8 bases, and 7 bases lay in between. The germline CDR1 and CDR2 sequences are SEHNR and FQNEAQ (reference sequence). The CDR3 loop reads CASSLMNDEQFF. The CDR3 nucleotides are TGTGCCAGCAGCTTAATGAACGATGAGCAGTTCTTC. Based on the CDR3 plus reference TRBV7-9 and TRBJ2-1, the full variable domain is DTGVSQNPRHKITKRGQNVTFRCDPISEHNRLYWYRQTLGQGPEFLTYFQNEAQLEKSRLLSDRFSAERPKGSFSTLEIQRTEQGDSAMYLCASSLMNDEQFFGPGTRLTVL.